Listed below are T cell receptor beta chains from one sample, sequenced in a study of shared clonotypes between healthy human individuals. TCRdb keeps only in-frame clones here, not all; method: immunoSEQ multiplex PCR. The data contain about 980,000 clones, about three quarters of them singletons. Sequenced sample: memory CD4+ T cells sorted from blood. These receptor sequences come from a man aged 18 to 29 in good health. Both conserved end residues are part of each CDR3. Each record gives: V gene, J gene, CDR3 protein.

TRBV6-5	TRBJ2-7	CASSPSGGTYEQYF
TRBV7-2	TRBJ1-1	CASSLGGGLMNTEAFF
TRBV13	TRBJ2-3	CASSRGRDSRITQYF
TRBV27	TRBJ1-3	CASSWRSGNTIYF
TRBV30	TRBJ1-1	CAWSSGQGGTFF
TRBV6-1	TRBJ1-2	CASSENTGNYGYTF
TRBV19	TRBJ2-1	CASSSGTRSYNEQFF
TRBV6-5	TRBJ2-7	CASSPTGNSYEQYF
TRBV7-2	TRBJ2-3	CASSPRPTDTDTQYF
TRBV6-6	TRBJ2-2	CASSYSGPGTGELFF
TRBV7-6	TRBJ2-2	CASSSSNTGELFF
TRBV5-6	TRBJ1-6	CASSLRDRGLGNSPLHF
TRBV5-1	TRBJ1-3	CASSQGPSGNTIYF
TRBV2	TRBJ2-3	CASRLGQGTDTQYF
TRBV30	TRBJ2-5	CAWNTGTAGTETQYF
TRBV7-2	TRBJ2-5	CASSLLSGVGETQYF
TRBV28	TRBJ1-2	CASRQTGTGDYGYTF
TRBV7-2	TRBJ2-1	CASSSDPGTSGMQFF
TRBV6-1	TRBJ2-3	CASSDRTGSDTQYF
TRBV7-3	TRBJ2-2	CASSSQSTGELFF
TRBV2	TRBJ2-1	CASSEVYEQFF
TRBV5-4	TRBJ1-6	CASSLDPGQGSPLHF
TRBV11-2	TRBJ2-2	CASSLQFPGATGELFF
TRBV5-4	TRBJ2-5	CASSLRTDTETQYF
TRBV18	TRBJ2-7	CASSPPGDYEQYF
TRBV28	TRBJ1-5	CASSLAAPFNQPQHF
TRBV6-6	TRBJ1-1	CASSYGGSNTEAFF
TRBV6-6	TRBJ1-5	CASSPPVGNNQPQHF
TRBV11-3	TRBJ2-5	CASSLGVSGGPGETQYF
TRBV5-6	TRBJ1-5	CASSLEMGGDNQPQHF
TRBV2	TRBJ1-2	CASEGTGLSGGYTF
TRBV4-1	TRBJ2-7	CASARTWDNHYEQYF
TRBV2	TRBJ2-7	CASSVVETPRGEQYF
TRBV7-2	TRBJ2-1	CASSRTSGSSYNEQFF
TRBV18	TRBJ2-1	CASSPIKGGVEQFF
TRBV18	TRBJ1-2	CASSPDTTYGYTF
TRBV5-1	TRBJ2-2	CASSLAMDSPGGELFF
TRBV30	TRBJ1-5	CAWSADRDQPQHF
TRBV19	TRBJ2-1	CASSRLSKDEQFF
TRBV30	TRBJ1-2	CAWSEGWGQDFYGYTF
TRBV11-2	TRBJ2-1	CASSLETSARHEQFF
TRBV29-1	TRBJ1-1	CSGLLDGNTEAFF
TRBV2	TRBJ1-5	CASLQGAETGNQPQHF
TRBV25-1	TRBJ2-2	CASSGTGGNTGELFF
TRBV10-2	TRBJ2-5	CASNRSPQETQYF
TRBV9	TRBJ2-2	CASSVAASTGELFF
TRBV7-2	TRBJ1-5	CASSLAGVDQPQHF
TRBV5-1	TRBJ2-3	CASRERSTDTQYF
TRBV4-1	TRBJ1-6	CASSQGRNNSPLHF
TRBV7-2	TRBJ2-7	CASSLSRTTSYEQYF
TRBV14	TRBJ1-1	CASSVQGMEAFF
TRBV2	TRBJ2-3	CASSGPARSSDTQYF
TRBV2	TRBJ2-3	CASSQVPGLGDTQYF
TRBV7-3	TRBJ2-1	CASSLGSGGYNEQFF
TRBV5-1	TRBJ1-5	CASSLVGDSNQPQHF